One and the same sample provided the 23 T cell receptor beta chains below, sequenced in a study of T cells expressing NK-cell markers. TCRdb re-called the 5' RACE reads; every CDR3 protein appears as one record, without DNA. The sample is made up of 440,000 or so distinct CDR3 sequences, and the top ten hold more than 7% of it. The sample was blood T cells: a sorted CD56 or NKG2C T cell subset, CD4+ or CD8+ T cells, or bulk PBMC T cells (not recorded which). All receptors come from a woman between 18 and 70 years old in good health.

The rearrangement joins TRBV28 to TRBJ2-7. The CDR3 covers 16 residues. CDR1 and CDR2 from the germline V gene are MDHEN and SYDVKM. Here the CDR3 reads CASSPVLRVFSYEQYF. The full variable domain, its missing parts supplied by reference TRBV28 and TRBJ2-7, is DVKVTQSSRYLVKRTGEKVFLECVQDMDHENMFWYRQDPGLGLRLIYFSYDVKMKEKGDIPEGYSVSREKKERFSLILESASTNQTSMYLCASSPVLRVFSYEQYFGPGTRLTVT.

The chain joins TRBV13 to TRBJ2-5; TCRdb's D call of TRBD1 is untestable without DNA. Per germline, CDR1 PRHDT and CDR2 FYEKMQ (reference sequence). This CDR3 spans 12 amino acids. The CDR3 region is CASSWGPETQYF.

This rearrangement joins TRBV20-1 to TRBJ2-1; TCRdb names TRBD1, which stays unverified in the absence of DNA. CDR1 is DFQATT, CDR2 SNEGSKA, per germline (reference sequence). CDR3 length: 16 amino acids. CDR3 amino acids: CSARDQGRGIWSEQFF.

The chain joins TRBV6-5 to TRBJ1-2. The CDR3 is 16 residues long. Germline assignment: CDR1 MNHEY and CDR2 SVGAGI. The CDR3 loop reads CASSYRGFSANYGYTF.

The chain has TRBV5-1 and TRBJ2-1; the TCRdb D gene call, TRBD2, has no DNA to confirm it. CDR3 length: 14 amino acids. Germline V CDR1 and CDR2: SGHRS, YFSETQ. The CDR3 loop reads CASRRTSDYNEQFF.

The V gene is TRBV12-3 or TRBV12-4, the J gene TRBJ2-1. This CDR3 has 15 residues. The CDR3 loop is CASSFVTHGVGEQFF.

This chain uses TRBV20-1 with TRBJ2-6; TCRdb selects TRBD1, and the lack of DNA leaves this call unchecked. The CDR3 loop spans 17 amino acids. Germline V gene data show CDR1 as DFQATT and CDR2 as SNEGSKA (reference sequence). The CDR3 here is CSASPGQGDSGANVLTF.

The chain combines TRBV7-9 with TRBJ2-1; TCRdb's D call, TRBD2, is unchecked because there is no DNA. This CDR3 is 16 amino acids long. The germline V gene encodes CDR1 SEHNR and CDR2 FQNEAQ (reference sequence). CDR3 loop: CASSLAEREAYNEQFF.

The chain uses TRBV20-1 and TRBJ2-2; the D gene TCRdb calls, TRBD1, cannot be checked with no DNA. This CDR3 spans 14 amino acids. Looked up from germline, CDR1 is DFQATT and CDR2 is SNEGSKA (reference sequence). The CDR3 sequence is CSAPSGGGGGELFF.

The chain carries TRBV10-3 and TRBJ2-1; TCRdb's D gene call, TRBD1, goes unchecked for lack of DNA. Germline V lookup: CDR1 ENHRY, CDR2 SYGVKD. The CDR3 consists of 17 residues. CDR3 region: CAISGNRVEGKNNEQFF.

This chain links TRBV15 with TRBJ2-1; TCRdb returns TRBD1, unconfirmable since there is no DNA. This CDR3 is 17 amino acids long. From germline, CDR1 is LNHNV and CDR2 YYDKDF (reference sequence). CDR3 sequence: CATSRDQRTARYNEQFF. The full variable domain, with the rest looked up from reference TRBV15 and TRBJ2-1, is DAMVIQNPRYQVTQFGKPVTLSCSQTLNHNVMYWYQQKSSQAPKLLFHYYDKDFNNEADTPDNFQSRRPNTSFCFLDIRSPGLGDTAMYLCATSRDQRTARYNEQFFGPGTRLTVL.

The rearrangement uses TRBV4-3 and TRBJ2-3; absent DNA, TCRdb's TRBD2 call cannot be checked. The germline gives CDR1 LGHNA, CDR2 YSLEER. The CDR3 has 15 amino acids. CDR3 region: CASSPGTSPGDTQYF.

V and J are TRBV11-2 and TRBJ2-7. Per germline, CDR1 SGHAT and CDR2 FQNNGV. The CDR3 is 14 residues long. The CDR3 region is CASSLSFSSYEQYF.

The rearrangement uses TRBV4-2 and TRBJ2-3. The CDR3 spans 15 residues. Looked up from germline, CDR1 is LGHNA and CDR2 is YNFKEQ. The CDR3 sequence is CASSQEGATTDTQYF.

The chain carries TRBV30 and TRBJ2-3; as DNA is missing, the TRBD2 call by TCRdb cannot be tested. Germline V gene lookup returns CDR1 GTSNPN and CDR2 SVGIG (reference sequence). This CDR3 spans 15 amino acids. CDR3 region: CAWVASGAVTDTQYF.

V gene TRBV10-3 combines with J gene TRBJ2-3; the TCRdb call, TRBD2, lacks DNA for checking. The CDR3 extends over 14 amino acids. Germline assignment: CDR1 ENHRY and CDR2 SYGVKD. CDR3 in amino acids: CAISLGLDQNTQYF.

The gene calls are TRBV5-6 and TRBJ1-1. This CDR3 is 13 amino acids long. The germline gives CDR1 SGHDT, CDR2 YYEEEE. The CDR3 reads CASRFGMGVEAFF. The whole variable domain, filled in from reference TRBV5-6 and TRBJ1-1, reads DAGVTQSPTHLIKTRGQQVTLRCSPKSGHDTVSWYQQALGQGPQFIFQYYEEEERQRGNFPDRFSGHQFPNYSSELNVNALLLGDSALYLCASRFGMGVEAFFGQGTRLTVV.

The rearrangement links TRBV6-6 to TRBJ1-5; TCRdb calls TRBD1, which cannot be checked without DNA. The V gene's germline CDR1 is MNHNY and CDR2 SVGAGI (reference sequence). The CDR3 consists of 11 residues. The CDR3 protein is CASRTGLPQHF.

The chain employs TRBV5-5 and TRBJ2-3; TCRdb outputs TRBD1, but without DNA this stays unchecked. The CDR3 contains 15 residues. Germline values: CDR1 SGHKS, CDR2 YYEKEE (reference sequence). CDR3 loop: CASSLAGTGGDTQYF.

The rearrangement links TRBV5-1 to TRBJ2-7; there is no DNA to check the TCRdb D call of TRBD1. Germline loops: CDR1 SGHRS, CDR2 YFSETQ. The CDR3 runs 14 residues. Here the CDR3 reads CASSVQGQSYEQYF.

V usage is TRBV12-3 or TRBV12-4 and J usage is TRBJ2-7; as DNA is missing, the TRBD1 call by TCRdb cannot be tested. The length of the CDR3 is 15 residues. The CDR3 protein is CASSRGQGVAYEQYF.

The genes are TRBV6-1 and TRBJ2-6; no DNA is available, so the TRBD1 call from TCRdb remains unchecked. Looked up from germline, CDR1 is MNHNS and CDR2 is SASEGT. CDR3 length: 15 amino acids. This chain's CDR3 is CASSRARAGANVLTF.

The chain links TRBV5-5 to TRBJ2-7. The CDR3 spans 12 residues. Germline CDR1 is SGHKS and CDR2 is YYEKEE (reference sequence). This CDR3 is CASSYPRDEQYF.